This paragraph covers one T cell receptor (beta chain) sequence. As yet, its antigen is unknown. These data originate in a study of OX40 agonist ivuxolimab in advanced cancers. TCRdb's copy holds only in-frame clones and misses some; the assay was immunoSEQ multiplex PCR. Of 45,000 to 65,000 clones in the sample, 87% are singletons; the top ten hold roughly 1.8%. This CDR3 spans 14 amino acids. The germline V and J ends were trimmed by 6 bases and 4 bases, with 15 bases remaining between them. Germline V gene data show CDR1 as LNHDA and CDR2 as SQIVND (reference sequence). General study points: Normalized T-cell clonal expansion was also low in a subset of nonresponders.

The gene calls are TRBV19 and TRBJ2-5; D is possibly TRBD2 (5 bases). Sequenced material: CD4+ or CD8+ T cells sorted from blood, taken in a trial of the OX40 agonist ivuxolimab. The sequence derives from an adult with an advanced solid tumor such as melanoma, head and neck, liver or kidney cancer. The DNA for the CDR3 is TGTGCCAGTAGAAAACGAAGAGGAGGAGAGACCCAGTACTTC. Protein: CASRKRRGGETQYF.